This T cell receptor beta chain was recorded in a study of follicular helper T cells after annual influenza vaccination. The sample's time point: 2015-2016 season, 7 days after influenza vaccination. The table lists this clone with a count of one. The repertoire was sequenced with immunoSEQ multiplex PCR; TCRdb's copy has only in-frame clones and lacks some. The repertoire includes about 6,800 clones, roughly 80% of them detected once, and around 0.6% sits in the top ten. V lost 2 bases, J lost 0 bases, and 10 bases lay in between. CDR1 and CDR2 from the germline V gene are SGHRS and YFSETQ. This CDR3 comprises 15 residues.

V gene TRBV5-1 combines with J gene TRBJ2-3, with D perhaps TRBD1 (5 bases). The source is an adult who received the influenza vaccine. The material sequenced was CXCR5- memory CD4+ T cells sorted from blood, taken 7 days after influenza vaccination. The CDR3 sequence is CASSFGRGSTDTQYF. The CDR3 DNA follows: TGCGCCAGCAGCTTTGGTAGGGGAAGCACAGATACGCAGTATTTT.